This TCR beta chain was obtained from a study of control samples from healthy donors and cancer patients. Using immunoSEQ multiplex PCR, the repertoire was profiled, and TCRdb retains in-frame clones only, with some absent. The sample shows roughly 59,000 clones, 80% to 95% of them seen only once. This CDR3 spans 15 amino acids. Germline trimming cut 4 bases from V and 5 bases from J; bases unmatched to any gene: 9. Germline V gene sequence: CDR1 SGHTA, CDR2 FQGNSA. What was sequenced was PBMCs. The chain has TRBV7-2 and TRBJ1-1; 8 positions match TRBD1. This TCR was sampled from a middle-aged man with colorectal cancer. CDR3: CASSSQARGQTEAFF. CDR3 nucleotide sequence: TGTGCCAGCAGCTCCCAAGCCAGGGGGCAGACTGAAGCTTTCTTT.